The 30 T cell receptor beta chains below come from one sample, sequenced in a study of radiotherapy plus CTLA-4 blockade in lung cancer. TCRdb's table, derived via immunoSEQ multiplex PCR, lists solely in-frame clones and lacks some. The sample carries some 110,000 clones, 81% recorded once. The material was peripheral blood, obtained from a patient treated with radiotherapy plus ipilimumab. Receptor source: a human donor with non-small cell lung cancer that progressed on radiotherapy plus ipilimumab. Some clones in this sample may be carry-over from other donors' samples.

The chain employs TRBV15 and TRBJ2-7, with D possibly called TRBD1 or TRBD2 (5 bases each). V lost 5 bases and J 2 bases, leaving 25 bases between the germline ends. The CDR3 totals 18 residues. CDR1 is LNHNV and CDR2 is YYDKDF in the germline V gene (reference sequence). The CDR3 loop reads CATSDLGVGQASPYEQYF. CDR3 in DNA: TGTGCCACCAGCGATTTGGGGGTGGGGCAAGCTTCGCCCTACGAGCAGTACTTC.

The CDR3 DNA reads TGTGCCAGTAGTATGTGGGACACCCGAGGATATAATTCACCCCTCCACTTT. It translates to CASSMWDTRGYNSPLHF. V gene TRBV19 combines with J gene TRBJ1-6; the D gene is possibly TRBD1 (6 bases). The CDR3 spans 17 residues. Germline V gene sequence: CDR1 LNHDA, CDR2 SQIVND (reference sequence). The ends were cut back, 3 bases at V and 4 bases at J, with 16 bases in the middle. Drawing the rest from reference TRBV19 and TRBJ1-6, the complete variable domain is DGGITQSPKYLFRKEGQNVTLSCEQNLNHDAMYWYRQDPGQGLRLIYYSQIVNDFQKGDIAEGYSVSREKKESFPLTVTSAQKNPTAFYLCASSMWDTRGYNSPLHFGNGTRLTVT.

The CDR3 region is CASSQGAGTEAFF. The CDR3 DNA follows: TGTGCCAGCAGTCAGGGGGCTGGCACTGAAGCTTTCTTT. The V call is TRBV9, the J call TRBJ1-1; 8 nucleotides agree with TRBD1. The germline V gene has CDR1 SGDLS and CDR2 YYNGEE. The junction had 4 bases not matched to a gene; V was cut back by 5 bases and J by 4 bases. The CDR3 is 13 residues long.

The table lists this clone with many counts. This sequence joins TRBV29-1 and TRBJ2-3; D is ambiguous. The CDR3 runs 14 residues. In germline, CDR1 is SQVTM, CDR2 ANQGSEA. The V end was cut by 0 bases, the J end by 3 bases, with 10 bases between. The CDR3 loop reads CSVEDALRTDTQYF. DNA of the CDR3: TGCAGCGTTGAAGATGCCTTACGGACAGATACGCAGTATTTT.

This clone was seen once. The DNA of the CDR3 is TGTGCCAGCGGGCGGGCCTACCTAGATACGCAGTATTTT. It is translated as CASGRAYLDTQYF. This chain connects TRBV7-2 to TRBJ2-3; weak D call: TRBD2 (5 bases). This CDR3 comprises 13 residues. The germline gives CDR1 SGHTA, CDR2 FQGNSA. The V gene lost 8 bases and the J gene lost 5 bases, with 14 bases spanning the gap.

CDR3 DNA sequence: TGTGCCAGTAATACAGGGGGCGCCCCATCATGGCATCAGCCCCAGCATTTT. It codes for CASNTGGAPSWHQPQHF. The chain employs TRBV19 and TRBJ1-5; 9 nucleotides match TRBD1. Germline CDR1 LNHDA, CDR2 SQIVND (reference sequence). The trim removed 7 bases at V and 5 bases at J, leaving 15 bases unmatched. The CDR3 runs 17 residues.

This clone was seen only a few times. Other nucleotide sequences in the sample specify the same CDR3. The chain's CDR3 is CASSLMPTEAFF. The CDR3 coding sequence is TGTGCCAGCAGTTTAATGCCGACTGAAGCTTTCTTT. The rearrangement links TRBV28 to TRBJ1-1; D ambiguous. This CDR3 is 12 amino acids long. The V and J ends lost 2 bases and 5 bases respectively, with 6 bases between them. Germline assignment: CDR1 MDHEN and CDR2 SYDVKM. Supplemented by reference TRBV28 and TRBJ1-1, the full variable domain reads DVKVTQSSRYLVKRTGEKVFLECVQDMDHENMFWYRQDPGLGLRLIYFSYDVKMKEKGDIPEGYSVSREKKERFSLILESASTNQTSMYLCASSLMPTEAFFGQGTRLTVV.

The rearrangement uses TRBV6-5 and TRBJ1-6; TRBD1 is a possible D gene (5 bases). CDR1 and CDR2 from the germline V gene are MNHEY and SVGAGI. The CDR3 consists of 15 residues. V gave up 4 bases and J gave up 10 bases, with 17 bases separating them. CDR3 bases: TGTGCCAGCAGTTCCGGGACTCCTCTCAACTCACCCCTCCACTTT. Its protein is CASSSGTPLNSPLHF.

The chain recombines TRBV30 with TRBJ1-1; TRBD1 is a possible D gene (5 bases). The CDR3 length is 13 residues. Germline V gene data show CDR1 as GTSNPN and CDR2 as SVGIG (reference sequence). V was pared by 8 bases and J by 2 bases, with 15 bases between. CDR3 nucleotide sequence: TGTGCCGGTATTCCCGGGACTAACACTGAAGCTTTCTTT. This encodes CAGIPGTNTEAFF.

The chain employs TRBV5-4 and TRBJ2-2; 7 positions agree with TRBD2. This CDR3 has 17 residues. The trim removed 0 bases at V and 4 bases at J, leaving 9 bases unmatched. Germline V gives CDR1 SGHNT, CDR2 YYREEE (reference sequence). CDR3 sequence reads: CASSLEGAGEVTGELFF. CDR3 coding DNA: TGTGCCAGCAGCTTGGAAGGTGCGGGGGAGGTCACCGGGGAGCTGTTTTTT. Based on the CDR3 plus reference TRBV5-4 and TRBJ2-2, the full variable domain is ETGVTQSPTHLIKTRGQQVTLRCSSQSGHNTVSWYQQALGQGPQFIFQYYREEENGRGNFPPRFSGLQFPNYSSELNVNALELDDSALYLCASSLEGAGEVTGELFFGEGSRLTVL.

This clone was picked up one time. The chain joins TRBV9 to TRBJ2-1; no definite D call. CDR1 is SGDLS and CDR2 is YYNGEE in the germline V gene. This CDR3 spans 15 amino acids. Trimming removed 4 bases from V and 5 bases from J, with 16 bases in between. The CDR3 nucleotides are TGTGCCAGCAGCCCAGGTGCAAAAGTAGACAATGAGCAGTTCTTC. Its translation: CASSPGAKVDNEQFF.

CDR3 bases: TGCAGCGTTGATGCGGACTATGGCTACACCTTC. This codes for CSVDADYGYTF. The rearrangement uses TRBV29-1 and TRBJ1-2; no clear D gene. CDR3 length equals 11 residues. The germline V and J ends were trimmed by 3 bases and 3 bases, with 5 bases remaining between them. Germline loops: CDR1 SQVTM, CDR2 ANQGSEA.

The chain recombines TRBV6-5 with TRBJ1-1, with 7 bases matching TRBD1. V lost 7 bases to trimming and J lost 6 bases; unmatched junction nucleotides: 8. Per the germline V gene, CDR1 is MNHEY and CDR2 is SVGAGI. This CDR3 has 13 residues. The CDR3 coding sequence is TGTGCCAGCACTCCAGACAGGGCCGCTGAAGCTTTCTTT. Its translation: CASTPDRAAEAFF.

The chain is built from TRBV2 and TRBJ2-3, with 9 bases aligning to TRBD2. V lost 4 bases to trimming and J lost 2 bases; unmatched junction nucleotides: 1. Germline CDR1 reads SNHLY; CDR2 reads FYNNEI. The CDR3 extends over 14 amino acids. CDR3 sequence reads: CASSGTSVTDTQYF. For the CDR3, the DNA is TGTGCCAGCAGTGGGACTAGCGTCACAGATACGCAGTATTTT.

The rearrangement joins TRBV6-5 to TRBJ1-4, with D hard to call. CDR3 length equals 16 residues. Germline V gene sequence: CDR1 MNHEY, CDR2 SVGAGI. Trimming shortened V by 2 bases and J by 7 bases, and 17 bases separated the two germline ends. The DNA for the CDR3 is TGTGCCAGCAGTTACACTGGGATTAACTATGGTGAAAAACTGTTTTTT. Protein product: CASSYTGINYGEKLFF.

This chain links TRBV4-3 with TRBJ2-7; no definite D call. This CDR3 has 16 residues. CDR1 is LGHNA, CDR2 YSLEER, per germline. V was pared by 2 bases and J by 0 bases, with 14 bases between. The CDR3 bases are TGCGCCAGCAGCCAATACATAACTGACAACTCCTACGAGCAGTACTTC. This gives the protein CASSQYITDNSYEQYF.

The CDR3: CATSSGGGDYNEQFF. Written as DNA, the CDR3 is TGTGCCACCAGCAGTGGGGGGGGAGACTACAATGAGCAGTTCTTC. V gene TRBV15 combines with J gene TRBJ2-1, with TRBD2 identical over 7 bases. With V trimmed by 3 bases and J by 3 bases, 5 bases remained unmatched. CDR1 is LNHNV, CDR2 YYDKDF, per germline (reference sequence). This CDR3 has 15 amino acids.

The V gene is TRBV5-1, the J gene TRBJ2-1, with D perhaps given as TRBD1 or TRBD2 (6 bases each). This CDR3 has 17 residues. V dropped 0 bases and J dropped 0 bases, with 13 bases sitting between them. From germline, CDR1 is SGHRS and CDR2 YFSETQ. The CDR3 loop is CASSLVGGPSSYNEQFF. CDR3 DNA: TGCGCCAGCAGCTTGGTGGGGGGCCCCAGCTCCTACAATGAGCAGTTCTTC.

The DNA of the CDR3 is TGTGCCAGCAGCGTAGGCCTAAGAGGACAGGGGGCAAGGGGGAACACTGAAGCTTTCTTT. It yields the protein CASSVGLRGQGARGNTEAFF. This chain connects TRBV9 to TRBJ1-1; TRBD1 matches 11 bases. Losses at the gene ends were 0 bases for V and 1 base for J; bases not matched to a gene: 14. The CDR3 totals 20 residues. Germline assignment: CDR1 SGDLS and CDR2 YYNGEE. The variable domain in full, with the rest retrieved from reference TRBV9 and TRBJ1-1, is DSGVTQTPKHLITATGQRVTLRCSPRSGDLSVYWYQQSLDQGLQFLIQYYNGEERAKGNILERFSAQQFPDLHSELNLSSLELGDSALYFCASSVGLRGQGARGNTEAFFGQGTRLTVV.

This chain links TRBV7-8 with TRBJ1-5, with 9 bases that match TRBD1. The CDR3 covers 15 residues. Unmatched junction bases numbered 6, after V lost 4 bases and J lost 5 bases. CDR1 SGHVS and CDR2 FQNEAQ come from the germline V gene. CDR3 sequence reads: CASSWGTGGDQPQHF. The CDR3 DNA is TGTGCCAGCAGCTGGGGTACAGGGGGCGATCAGCCCCAGCATTTT.

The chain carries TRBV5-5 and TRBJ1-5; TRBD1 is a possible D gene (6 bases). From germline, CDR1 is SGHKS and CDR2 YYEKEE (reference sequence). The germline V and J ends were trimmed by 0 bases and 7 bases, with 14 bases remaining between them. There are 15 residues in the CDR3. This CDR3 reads CASSLGTVVIQPQHF. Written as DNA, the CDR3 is TGTGCCAGCAGCTTGGGGACAGTGGTAATACAGCCCCAGCATTTT.

CDR3 coding DNA: TGTGCCAGCAGTTTATCGAGGGTTGCTGGAAACACCATATATTTT. This translates into CASSLSRVAGNTIYF. The V and J genes are TRBV28 and TRBJ1-3; the D is unclear. Trimming removed 1 base at V and 2 bases at J, with 9 bases between. Germline V gene lookup returns CDR1 MDHEN and CDR2 SYDVKM. This CDR3 is built from 15 residues.

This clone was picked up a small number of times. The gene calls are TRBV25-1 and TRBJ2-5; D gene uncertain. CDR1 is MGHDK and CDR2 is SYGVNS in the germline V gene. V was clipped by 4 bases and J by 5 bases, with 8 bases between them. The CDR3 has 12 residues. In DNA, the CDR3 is TGTGCCAGCAGTGCCTTTCTGGAGACCCAGTACTTC. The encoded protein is CASSAFLETQYF.

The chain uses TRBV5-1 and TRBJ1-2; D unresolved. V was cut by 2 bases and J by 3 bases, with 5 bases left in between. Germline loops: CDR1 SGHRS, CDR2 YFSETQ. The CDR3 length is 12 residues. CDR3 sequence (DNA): TGCGCCAGCAGCTTATGGGACTATGGCTACACCTTC. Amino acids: CASSLWDYGYTF.

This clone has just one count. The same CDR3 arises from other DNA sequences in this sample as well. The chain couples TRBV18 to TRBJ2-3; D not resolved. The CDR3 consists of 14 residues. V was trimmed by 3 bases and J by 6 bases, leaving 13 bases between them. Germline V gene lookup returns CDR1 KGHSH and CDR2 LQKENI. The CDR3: CASSPRSGTDTQYF. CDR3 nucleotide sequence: TGTGCCAGCTCACCGAGGTCGGGTACGGATACGCAGTATTTT.

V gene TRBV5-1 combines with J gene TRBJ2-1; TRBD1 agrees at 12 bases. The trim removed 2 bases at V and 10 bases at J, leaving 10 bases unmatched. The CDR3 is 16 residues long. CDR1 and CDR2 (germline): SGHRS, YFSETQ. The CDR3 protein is CASSFGSGTGGREQFF. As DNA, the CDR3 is TGCGCCAGCAGCTTCGGTTCCGGGACAGGGGGCCGGGAGCAGTTCTTC.

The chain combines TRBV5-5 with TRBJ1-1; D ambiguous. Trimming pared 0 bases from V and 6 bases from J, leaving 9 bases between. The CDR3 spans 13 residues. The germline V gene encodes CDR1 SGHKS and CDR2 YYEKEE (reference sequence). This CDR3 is CASSLVRLAEAFF. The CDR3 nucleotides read TGTGCCAGCAGCTTGGTCCGTTTGGCTGAAGCTTTCTTT.

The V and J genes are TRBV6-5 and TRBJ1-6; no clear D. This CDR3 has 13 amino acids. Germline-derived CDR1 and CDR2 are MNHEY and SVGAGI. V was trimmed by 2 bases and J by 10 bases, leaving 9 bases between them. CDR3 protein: CASSYPEGSPLHF. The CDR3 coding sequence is TGTGCCAGCAGTTACCCCGAAGGGTCACCCCTCCACTTT.

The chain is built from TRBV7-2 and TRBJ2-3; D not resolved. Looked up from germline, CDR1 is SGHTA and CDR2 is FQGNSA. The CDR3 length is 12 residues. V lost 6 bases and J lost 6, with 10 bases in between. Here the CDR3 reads CASSILLDTQYF. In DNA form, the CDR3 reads TGTGCCAGCAGTATCCTCTTGGATACGCAGTATTTT.

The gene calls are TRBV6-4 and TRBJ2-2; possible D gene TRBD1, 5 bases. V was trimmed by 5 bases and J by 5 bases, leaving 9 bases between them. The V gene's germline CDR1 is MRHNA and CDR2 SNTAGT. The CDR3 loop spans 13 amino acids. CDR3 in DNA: TGTGCCAGCAGTTCTCAGGGTACCGGGGAGCTGTTTTTT. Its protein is CASSSQGTGELFF.